This entry concerns a single T cell receptor beta chain. The CDR3 totals 16 residues. Germline CDR1 is SGHNT and CDR2 is YYREEE (reference sequence). V was cut by 3 bases and J by 4 bases, with 19 bases left in between. This entry is derived from a study of blood T cell repertoires in COVID-19. About the research overall: Some COVID-19 samples were acute and others convalescent; all came from the United States, Italy and Spain. Sources were T cells, B-cell-depleted T cells, or PBMCs; the material itself was cDNA or gDNA.

Categorization into cohorts depended on clinical history that participants reported. In the authors' workflow: Estimates of nucleated cell counts were drawn from the amplification of reference gene primers. Some clones are missing from TCRdb's copy, which holds only in-frame ones; the method was immunoSEQ multiplex PCR. V and J calls and clone size are given by that table; D and trimming were obtained from the DNA. This table has about 200,000 clones, 70% to 90% appearing once. The gene calls are TRBV5-4 and TRBJ1-2, with D tentatively TRBD1 (5 bases). The clonotype originates from a woman in her thirties or forties with acute COVID-19. Specimen: PBMCs or T cells enriched from blood (not recorded which). Here the CDR3 reads CASSWGGDPVSYGYTF. The CDR3, as DNA: TGTGCCAGCAGCTGGGGCGGGGACCCGGTTTCCTATGGCTACACCTTC.